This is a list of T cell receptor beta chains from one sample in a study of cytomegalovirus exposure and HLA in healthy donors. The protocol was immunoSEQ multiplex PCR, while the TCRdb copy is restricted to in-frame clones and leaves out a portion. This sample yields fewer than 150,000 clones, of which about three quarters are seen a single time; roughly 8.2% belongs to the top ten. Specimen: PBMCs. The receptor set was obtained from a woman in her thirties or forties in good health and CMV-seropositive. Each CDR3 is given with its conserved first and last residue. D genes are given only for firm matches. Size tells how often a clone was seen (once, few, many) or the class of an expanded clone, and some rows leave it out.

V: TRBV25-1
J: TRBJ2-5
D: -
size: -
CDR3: CASSELGQETQYF
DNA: TGTGCCAGCAGCGAACTCGGGCAAGAGACCCAGTACTTC

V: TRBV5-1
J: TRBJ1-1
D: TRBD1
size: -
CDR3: CASSSKTGETEAFF
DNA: TGCGCCAGCAGCTCGAAGACAGGGGAAACTGAAGCTTTCTTT

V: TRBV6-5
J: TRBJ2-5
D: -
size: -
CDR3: CASSYGFEGSETQYF
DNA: TGTGCCAGCAGTTACGGATTTGAGGGCTCGGAGACCCAGTACTTC

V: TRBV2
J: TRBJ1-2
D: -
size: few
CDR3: CASSEGGQGIYGYTF
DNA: TGTGCCAGCAGTGAAGGTGGGCAGGGGATCTATGGCTACACCTTC

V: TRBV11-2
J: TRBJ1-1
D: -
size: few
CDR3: CASSLSGNTEAFF
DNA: TGTGCCAGCAGCTTATCAGGGAACACTGAAGCTTTCTTT

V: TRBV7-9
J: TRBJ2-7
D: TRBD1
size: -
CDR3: CASSPPTGQTYEQYF
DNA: TGTGCCAGCAGCCCCCCGACAGGGCAAACCTACGAGCAGTACTTC

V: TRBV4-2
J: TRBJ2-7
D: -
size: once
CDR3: CASSQDRGGWYEQYF
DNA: TGTGCCAGCAGCCAGGATAGGGGGGGCTGGTACGAGCAGTACTTC

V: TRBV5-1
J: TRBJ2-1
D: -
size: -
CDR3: CASSLTIANEQFF
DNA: TGCGCCAGCAGCTTAACCATAGCGAATGAGCAGTTCTTC

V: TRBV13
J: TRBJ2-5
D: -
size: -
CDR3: CASSFRGIQETQYF
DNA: TGTGCCAGCAGCTTCCGGGGGATCCAAGAGACCCAGTACTTC

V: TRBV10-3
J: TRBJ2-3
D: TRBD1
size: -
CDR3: CAIRPGTGLSTDTQYF
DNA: TGTGCCATCAGACCGGGGACAGGGCTTAGCACAGATACGCAGTATTTT

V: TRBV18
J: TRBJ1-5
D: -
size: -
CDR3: CASSLRQDSRDQPQHF
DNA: TGTGCCAGCTCACTTCGACAGGATAGCAGGGATCAGCCCCAGCATTTT

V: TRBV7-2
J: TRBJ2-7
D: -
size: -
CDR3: CASKGQLSTYEQYF
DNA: TGTGCCAGCAAAGGACAACTCAGCACCTACGAGCAGTACTTC

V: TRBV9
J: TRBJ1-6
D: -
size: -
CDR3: CASSVGQGGSPLHF
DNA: TGTGCCAGCAGCGTTGGTCAAGGAGGGTCACCCCTCCACTTT

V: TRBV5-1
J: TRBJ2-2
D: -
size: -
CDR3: CASSLRTGTGELFF
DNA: TGCGCCAGCAGCTTAAGAACAGGGACCGGGGAGCTGTTTTTT

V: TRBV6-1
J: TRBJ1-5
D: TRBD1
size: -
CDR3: CASSGQGGQPQHF
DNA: TGTGCCAGCAGTGGACAGGGCGGTCAGCCCCAGCATTTT

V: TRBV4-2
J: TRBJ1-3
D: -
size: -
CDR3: CASSQDGPGGPGNTIYF
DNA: TGTGCCAGCAGCCAAGATGGTCCAGGAGGACCTGGAAACACCATATATTTT